These 18 T cell receptor beta chains share one sample of origin, sequenced in a study of metastatic and nonmetastatic thyroid tumors. TCRdb re-processed the PCR reads through MiXCR. The sample carries more than 25,000 clones, approximately 7.4% recorded once. Until they underwent thyroid surgery, no patient had received any treatment. The sequencing sample was made of blood. These receptors all come from a female donor with papillary thyroid cancer or a benign thyroid nodule (not recorded which). Some clones in this sample may be carry-over from other donors' samples.

Many counts were recorded for this clone. V and J are TRBV6-1 and TRBJ2-5, with 8 nucleotides matching TRBD1. J lost 0 bases, V lost 1 base, and 4 bases had no gene match. This CDR3 has 16 amino acids. In germline, CDR1 is MNHNS, CDR2 SASEGT. CDR3 sequence (DNA): TGTGCCAGCAGTGAAGACAGGGGGAGGTACCAAGAGACCCAGTACTTC. Protein sequence: CASSEDRGRYQETQYF.

This clone was counted ten times or more. The rearrangement uses TRBV11-3 and TRBJ2-2; D not certain. The V end was cut by 5 bases, the J end by 3 bases, with 10 bases between. There are 14 residues in the CDR3. Germline V gene sequence: CDR1 SGHNT, CDR2 YENEEA. As DNA, the CDR3 is TGTGCCAGCAGCCCGGAGCCTTACACCGGGGAGCTGTTTTTT. Translated: CASSPEPYTGELFF.

This clone was observed many times. V is TRBV30 and J is TRBJ2-1, with a weak D call TRBD1 (5 bases). Trimming removed 5 bases at V and 9 bases at J, with 20 bases between. From germline, CDR1 is GTSNPN and CDR2 SVGIG (reference sequence). The CDR3 extends over 14 amino acids. CDR3 amino acids: CAWSIGWGRGEQFF. For the CDR3, the DNA is TGTGCCTGGTCAATAGGGTGGGGAAGGGGTGAGCAGTTCTTC.

This clone was observed many times. The DNA of the CDR3 is TGCAGCACGGGGGAGTTGCGGGGGGGCAATGAGCAGTTCTTC. It encodes CSTGELRGGNEQFF. The V call is TRBV29-1, the J call TRBJ2-1; 9 bases agree with TRBD2. Germline lookup yields CDR1 SQVTM and CDR2 ANQGSEA. V shed 8 bases, J shed 6 bases, and the junction held 11 bases outside the gene matches. This CDR3 region has 14 residues.

This clone was seen repeatedly, ten times or more. The chain links TRBV5-4 to TRBJ2-1, with TRBD2 as a possible D gene (6 bases). The CDR3 is 13 amino acids. Germline CDR1 SGHNT, CDR2 YYREEE (reference sequence). V gave up 4 bases and J gave up 5 bases, with 10 bases separating them. Here the CDR3 DNA reads TGTGCCAGCAGCCTTCCGGGGGACAATGAGCAGTTCTTC. Protein: CASSLPGDNEQFF.

This clone was found a few times. Compared with germline, one end of the junction differs, possibly owing to a read error. The chain carries TRBV6-1 and TRBJ1-5, with TRBD1 as a possible D gene (5 bases). Germline values: CDR1 MNHNS, CDR2 SASEGT. The CDR3 spans 13 residues. CDR3 region: CASSKAAGQRQHF. The CDR3 DNA follows: TGTGCCAGCAGTAAAGCGGCGGGGCAGCGCCAGCATTTT.

This clone occurred many times. The chain has TRBV9 and TRBJ2-5; the match to TRBD2 covers 14 bases. The length of the CDR3 is 17 residues. Germline CDR1 and CDR2: SGDLS and YYNGEE. Trimming at V came to 0 bases and at J to 5 bases, leaving 6 bases not matched to a gene. CDR3 residues: CASSVATSGGAAETQYF. The CDR3 coding sequence is TGTGCCAGCAGCGTAGCGACTAGCGGGGGGGCCGCGGAGACCCAGTACTTC.

This clone was recorded a few times. This is likely a read error, given that the CDR3 carries no conserved phenylalanine or tryptophan at its end. The DNA of the CDR3 is TGTGCCAGCAGCTTAGAGCAGGGGAATAATTCACCCCTCCACTCT. This sequence encodes CASSLEQGNNSPLHS. The V gene is TRBV11-2, the J gene TRBJ1-6; TRBD1 is a possible D gene (6 bases). V was pared by 0 bases and J by 5 bases, with 8 bases between. Per the germline V gene, CDR1 is SGHAT and CDR2 is FQNNGV. This CDR3 comprises 15 residues.

V gene TRBV20-1 combines with J gene TRBJ2-3; the D is unclear. V dropped 6 bases and J dropped 2 bases, with 15 bases sitting between them. The CDR3 has 14 amino acids. Germline V CDR1 and CDR2: DFQATT, SNEGSKA (reference sequence). The CDR3 loop is CSAWRGSLTDTQYF. The CDR3 nucleotides are TGCAGTGCCTGGCGTGGCTCCCTCACAGATACGCAGTATTTT.

This clone was observed many times. Other DNA sequences in the sample encode the same CDR3. V usage is TRBV10-2 and J usage is TRBJ1-1; 10 bases fit TRBD1. The germline V gene has CDR1 WSHSY and CDR2 SAAADI. The J segment lost 11 bases and the V segment lost 1 base, leaving 4 bases of the junction unmatched. The CDR3 extends over 13 amino acids. In DNA, the CDR3 is TGCGCCAGCAGTGAGTACACGGGACAGGGGGCTTTCTTT. Translation gives CASSEYTGQGAFF.

This clone was observed at least ten times. The chain combines TRBV28 with TRBJ1-5; the D gene is possibly TRBD1 (5 bases). CDR3 length: 15 amino acids. Trimming shortened V by 8 bases and J by 3 bases, and 17 bases separated the two germline ends. Germline CDR1 and CDR2: MDHEN and SYDVKM. This CDR3 is CASFSTRQSNQPQHF. As DNA, the CDR3 is TGTGCCAGCTTCTCCACTCGACAGTCCAATCAGCCCCAGCATTTT.

This clone was recorded many times. The CDR3 coding sequence is TGCAGTGCTCGGAGGTTTGTCTCCGCAGATACGCAGTATTTT. Translation gives CSARRFVSADTQYF. The chain links TRBV20-1 to TRBJ2-3; a possible D gene is TRBD2 (5 bases). CDR3 length: 14 residues. The V end lost 5 bases, the J end lost 4 bases, and 16 bases lay between the germline ends. Germline V gives CDR1 DFQATT, CDR2 SNEGSKA (reference sequence).

This clone was counted at least ten times. The CDR3 DNA reads as TGCAGTGCCCCCCGGCTAGCGGGACCTTCCTACAATGAGCAGTTCTTC. This codes for CSAPRLAGPSYNEQFF. This chain joins TRBV20-1 and TRBJ2-1, with 9 bases that match TRBD2. The CDR3 has 16 residues. Germline CDR1 and CDR2: DFQATT and SNEGSKA (reference sequence). The trim removed 6 bases at V and 1 base at J, leaving 10 bases unmatched.

This clone came up many times. The chain carries TRBV29-1 and TRBJ2-1, with 7 bases aligning to TRBD1. V lost 3 bases to trimming and J lost 0 bases; unmatched junction nucleotides: 2. CDR1 and CDR2 (germline): SQVTM, ANQGSEA. This CDR3 has 14 residues. Here the CDR3 DNA reads TGCAGCGTTGACTGGGACAGCTCCTACAATGAGCAGTTCTTC. This translates into CSVDWDSSYNEQFF.

Comment on this clone: A single base separates this from a much larger clone, so it may be a read error. V usage is TRBV20-1 and J usage is TRBJ1-5; 7 positions match TRBD1. The CDR3 is 15 amino acids. After removal of 5 bases from V and 4 bases from J, the junction contained 11 bases not matched to a gene. The germline V gene encodes CDR1 DFQATT and CDR2 SNEGSKA (reference sequence). The CDR3 region is CSALLGTAKNQPQHF. In DNA, the CDR3 is TGCAGTGCTCTTCTCGGGACAGCGAAAAATCAGCCCCAGCATTTT.

This clone was counted many times. The chain links TRBV20-1 to TRBJ2-1, with 8 bases identical to TRBD2. V lost 6 bases to trimming and J lost 0 bases; unmatched junction nucleotides: 10. This CDR3 is 16 amino acids long. Germline values: CDR1 DFQATT, CDR2 SNEGSKA (reference sequence). The chain's CDR3 is CSALTSGSRSYNEQFF. The CDR3 coding sequence is TGCAGTGCCTTAACTAGCGGCAGCCGCTCCTACAATGAGCAGTTCTTC.

This clone was detected ten times or more. The gene calls are TRBV6-1 and TRBJ2-2; weak D call: TRBD1 (6 bases). Germline V CDR1 and CDR2: MNHNS, SASEGT. With 6 bases removed from V and 4 bases from J, the gap between germline ends came to 12 bases. CDR3 length: 14 amino acids. The CDR3 nucleotides are TGTGCCAGCAGGGTACAGGGATCCACCGGGGAGCTGTTTTTT. Residues: CASRVQGSTGELFF.

This clone was seen only a few times. This chain uses TRBV6-2 or TRBV6-3 with TRBJ1-6; the D gene is possibly TRBD1 (6 bases). There are 16 residues in the CDR3. V was trimmed by 8 bases and J by 8 bases, leaving 22 bases between them. The germline V gene has CDR1 MNHEY and CDR2 SVGEGT. Written as DNA, the CDR3 is TGTGCCAGCCCCCCTGCCGGGGGGGGGGCGGATTCACCCCTCCACTTT. It yields the protein CASPPAGGGADSPLHF.